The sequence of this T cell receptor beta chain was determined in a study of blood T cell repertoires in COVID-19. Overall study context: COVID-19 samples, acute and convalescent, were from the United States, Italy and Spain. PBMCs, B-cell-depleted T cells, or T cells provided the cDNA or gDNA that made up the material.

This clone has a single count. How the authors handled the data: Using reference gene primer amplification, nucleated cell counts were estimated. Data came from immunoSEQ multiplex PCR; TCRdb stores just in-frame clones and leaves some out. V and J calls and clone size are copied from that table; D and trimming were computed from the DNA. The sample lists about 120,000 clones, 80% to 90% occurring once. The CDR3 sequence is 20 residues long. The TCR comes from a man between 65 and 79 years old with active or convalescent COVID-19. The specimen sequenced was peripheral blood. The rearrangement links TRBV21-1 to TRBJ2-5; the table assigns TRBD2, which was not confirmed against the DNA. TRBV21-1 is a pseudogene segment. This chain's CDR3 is CASSYPDYGGGPWSEETQYF. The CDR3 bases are TGTGCCAGCAGTTACCCCGATTACGGGGGAGGGCCTTGGTCTGAAGAGACCCAGTACTTC.